This T cell receptor (beta chain) was captured by sequencing in a study of OX40 agonist ivuxolimab in advanced cancers. Note on this clone: The target antigen is unknown.

Trimming cost V 11 bases and J 2 bases, with 23 bases left between them. There are 16 residues in the CDR3. Germline values: CDR1 SNHLY, CDR2 FYNNEI. Broader study findings: Clonal expansion among partial responders at 0.1-3.0 mg/kg ranked near the lowest.

Here immunoSEQ multiplex PCR was the method, and the copy in TCRdb shows in-frame clones only, minus some. The sample yields approximately 30,000 clones, about 90% seen once. The TCR sequence derives from an adult with an advanced solid tumor such as melanoma, head and neck, liver or kidney cancer. This chain links TRBV2 with TRBJ2-3, with D possibly matching TRBD1 (6 bases). Here the sequenced sample was CD4+ or CD8+ T cells sorted from blood, taken in a trial of the OX40 agonist ivuxolimab. The CDR3 DNA reads TGTGCCGGATTCCTTCAGGGGAGCGTTTACACAGATACGCAGTATTTT. It translates to CAGFLQGSVYTDTQYF.